The 9 T cell receptor beta chains reported below all come from one sample, sequenced in a study of T cell responses to AZD1222 COVID-19 vaccine (dated by TCRdb to the early 2020s). Sample time point, as interpreted from the label and publication: about 28 days (+/-7) after the second vaccine dose. According to the study, the label for this sample's treatment or condition signals: meningococcal conjugate vaccine given as trial control. Libraries were made using the immunoSEQ multiplex PCR assay. Not all clones reach the TCRdb copy of this immuneACCESS table, which keeps in-frame sequences only. Checked studies attribute under half of the gap to unresolved V genes and leave the rest unexplained. The table for this sample lists over 200,000 clones; about 94% of them were counted only once. Approximately 1.7% of the sample lies in the top ten. The sample consisted of peripheral blood, taken 28 days after the second dose of the MenACWY control vaccine. The receptors originated from an adult who received the MenACWY meningococcal vaccine as a control.

The CDR3 coding sequence is TGTGCCAGCAGTTACGGGGAATTGGCCACTGAAGCTTTCTTT. Its translation is CASSYGELATEAFF. This rearrangement joins TRBV6-5 to TRBJ1-1; D is unresolved. With 2 bases removed from V and 4 bases from J, the gap between germline ends came to 11 bases. The CDR3 has 14 amino acids. Germline values: CDR1 MNHEY, CDR2 SVGAGI.

V and J are TRBV2 and TRBJ2-7; D is ambiguous. The V end was cut by 1 base, the J end by 0 bases, with 10 bases between. Per germline, CDR1 SNHLY and CDR2 FYNNEI. CDR3 length equals 15 residues. The CDR3 protein is CASSEGILASYEQYF. The CDR3 DNA follows: TGTGCCAGCAGTGAAGGGATCTTAGCCTCCTACGAGCAGTACTTC.

V and J are TRBV7-2 and TRBJ2-5; 9 nucleotides match TRBD1. Germline trimming cut 1 base from V and 5 bases from J; bases unmatched to any gene: 11. This CDR3 comprises 17 residues. Germline CDR1 reads SGHTA; CDR2 reads FQGNSA. The CDR3 nucleotides read TGTGCCAGCAGCTTAGGAAGGGGACAGGGACGGTCGGAGACCCAGTACTTC. This sequence encodes CASSLGRGQGRSETQYF.

This chain connects TRBV7-2 to TRBJ2-7, with a weak D call TRBD2 (5 bases). Germline CDR1 SGHTA, CDR2 FQGNSA. The CDR3 extends over 13 amino acids. V lost 2 bases, J lost 2 bases, and 7 bases lay in between. The DNA for the CDR3 is TGTGCCAGCAGCTTAACGGGGACCTACGAGCAGTACTTC. Its protein product is CASSLTGTYEQYF.

The gene calls are TRBV2 and TRBJ2-7; the D call may be TRBD1 or TRBD2 (5 bases each). V lost 7 bases, J lost 6 bases, and 13 bases lay in between. CDR3 length equals 12 residues. The germline V gene encodes CDR1 SNHLY and CDR2 FYNNEI. CDR3 amino acids: CASIGRGGEQYF. CDR3 DNA: TGTGCCAGCATCGGACGGGGCGGCGAGCAGTACTTC.

The CDR3 DNA sequence: TGTGCCAGCAGCTTAAGTACAATTACCTACGAGCAGTACTTC. Translated: CASSLSTITYEQYF. The rearrangement joins TRBV7-8 to TRBJ2-7; D is unclear. Trimming pared 2 bases from V and 2 bases from J, leaving 10 bases between. Germline V gene sequence: CDR1 SGHVS, CDR2 FQNEAQ. This CDR3 has 14 residues.

V and J are TRBV9 and TRBJ2-1; the D gene is possibly TRBD1 (7 bases). Between the trimmed V and J ends, which lost 5 bases and 6 bases, there was a span of 18 bases. Germline V gene data show CDR1 as SGDLS and CDR2 as YYNGEE. This CDR3 has 15 residues. In nucleotides, the CDR3 is TGTGCCAGCAGTCCCGCCCCGCAGGGGGGCAATGAGCAGTTCTTC. Protein: CASSPAPQGGNEQFF. Combining the CDR3 with reference TRBV9 and TRBJ2-1 gives the whole variable domain DSGVTQTPKHLITATGQRVTLRCSPRSGDLSVYWYQQSLDQGLQFLIQYYNGEERAKGNILERFSAQQFPDLHSELNLSSLELGDSALYFCASSPAPQGGNEQFFGPGTRLTVL.

The rearrangement joins TRBV30 to TRBJ2-1; the D gene could be TRBD1 or TRBD2 (5 bases each). In germline, CDR1 is GTSNPN, CDR2 SVGIG (reference sequence). Trimming removed 1 base at V and 3 bases at J, with 10 bases between. This CDR3 is built from 14 residues. The chain's CDR3 is CAWSEGRVYNEQFF. The CDR3 coding sequence is TGTGCCTGGAGTGAGGGACGGGTCTACAATGAGCAGTTCTTC.

This chain joins TRBV5-1 and TRBJ2-7; TRBD1 might be the D (6 bases). In germline, CDR1 is SGHRS, CDR2 YFSETQ. The CDR3 loop spans 13 amino acids. V was trimmed by 3 bases and J by 1 base, leaving 8 bases between them. For the CDR3, the DNA is TGCGCCAGCAGCTCAGGACAGTCCTACGAGCAGTACTTC. Protein: CASSSGQSYEQYF.